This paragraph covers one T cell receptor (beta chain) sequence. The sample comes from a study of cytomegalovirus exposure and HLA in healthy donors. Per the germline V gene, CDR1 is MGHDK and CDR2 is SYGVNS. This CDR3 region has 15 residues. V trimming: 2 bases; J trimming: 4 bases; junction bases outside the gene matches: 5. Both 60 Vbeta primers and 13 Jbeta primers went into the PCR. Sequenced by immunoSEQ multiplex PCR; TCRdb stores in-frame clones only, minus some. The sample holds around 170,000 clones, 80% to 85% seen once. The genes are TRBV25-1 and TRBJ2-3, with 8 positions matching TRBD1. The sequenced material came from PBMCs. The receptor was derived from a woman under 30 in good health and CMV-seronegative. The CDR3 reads CASSEVYRGADTQYF. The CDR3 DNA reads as TGTGCCAGCAGTGAAGTTTACAGGGGGGCAGATACGCAGTATTTT.